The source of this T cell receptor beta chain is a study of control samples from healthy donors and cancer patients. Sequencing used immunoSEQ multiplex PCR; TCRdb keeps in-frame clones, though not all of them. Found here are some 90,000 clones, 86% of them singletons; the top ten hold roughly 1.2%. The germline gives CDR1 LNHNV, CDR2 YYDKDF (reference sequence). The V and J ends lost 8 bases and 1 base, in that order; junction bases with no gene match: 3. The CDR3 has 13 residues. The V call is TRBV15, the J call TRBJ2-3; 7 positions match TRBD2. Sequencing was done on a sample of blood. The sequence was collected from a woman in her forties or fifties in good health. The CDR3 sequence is CATGGVGTDTQYF. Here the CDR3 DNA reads TGTGCCACCGGGGGGGTTGGCACAGATACGCAGTATTTT.